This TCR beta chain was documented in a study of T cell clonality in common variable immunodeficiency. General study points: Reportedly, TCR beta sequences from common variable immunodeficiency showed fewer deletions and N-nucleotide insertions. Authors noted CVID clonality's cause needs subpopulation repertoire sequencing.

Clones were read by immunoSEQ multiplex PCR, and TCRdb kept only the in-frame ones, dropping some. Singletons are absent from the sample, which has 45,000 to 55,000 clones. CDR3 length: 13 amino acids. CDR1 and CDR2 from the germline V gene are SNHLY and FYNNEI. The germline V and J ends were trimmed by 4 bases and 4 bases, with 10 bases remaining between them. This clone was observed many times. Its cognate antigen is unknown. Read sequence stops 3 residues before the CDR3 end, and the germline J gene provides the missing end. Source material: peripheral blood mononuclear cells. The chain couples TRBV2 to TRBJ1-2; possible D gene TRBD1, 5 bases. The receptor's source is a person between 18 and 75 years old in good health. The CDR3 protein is CASSGQLVYGYTF. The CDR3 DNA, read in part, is TGTGCCAGCAGTGGACAGCTTGTCTATGGC.